A selection of T cell receptor beta chains follows, all from one sample in a study of T cell responses to AZD1222 COVID-19 vaccine. The protocol was immunoSEQ multiplex PCR, while the TCRdb copy is restricted to in-frame clones and leaves out a portion. The sample consists of some 120,000 clones, over 75% of them appearing once. Sample: peripheral blood, taken on day 0 of AZD1222 vaccination. These receptors were taken from an adult in good health. Both conserved end residues are part of each CDR3. The size of a clone is reported for some rows only, either as once, few or many, or as a class for expanded clones.

size | J | V | CDR3
- | TRBJ2-2 | TRBV6-2/TRBV6-3 | CASSLQENTGELFF
- | TRBJ2-7 | TRBV7-2 | CASSFSGRSYEQYF
- | TRBJ1-2 | TRBV28 | CASSPKGYYGYTF
- | TRBJ1-6 | TRBV11-2 | CASSLSLTGNSPLHF
- | TRBJ2-3 | TRBV6-5 | CASRLGLGTDTQYF
- | TRBJ1-5 | TRBV12-3/TRBV12-4 | CASSLSGDQPQHF
- | TRBJ1-2 | TRBV19 | CASSIDRRNYGYTF
- | TRBJ2-1 | TRBV7-3 | CASSLMSGAINEQFF
- | TRBJ1-3 | TRBV7-2 | CASRRSASSGNTIYF
- | TRBJ1-1 | TRBV4-3 | CASSPGPGRGTEAFF
many | TRBJ2-1 | TRBV6-4 | CASSDGSGAVYEQFF
once | TRBJ2-7 | TRBV6-2/TRBV6-3 | CASSWNLPLSYEQYF
- | TRBJ1-5 | TRBV19 | CASSIPRAGYSNQPQHF
- | TRBJ1-5 | TRBV12-3/TRBV12-4 | CASSFGSNQPQHF
- | TRBJ1-1 | TRBV11-1 | CASSLQGPTEAFF
- | TRBJ1-1 | TRBV5-8 | CASSLAGTGNTEAFF
- | TRBJ2-1 | TRBV11-2 | CASSAGLTYNEQFF
- | TRBJ1-2 | TRBV3-1/TRBV3-2 | CASSHRSGDYGYTF
- | TRBJ2-7 | TRBV30 | CAWSAVSSYEQYF
- | TRBJ1-3 | TRBV5-4 | CASSPGQASGNTIYF
- | TRBJ1-1 | TRBV5-1 | CASSYPDGEAFF
- | TRBJ1-1 | TRBV11-2 | CASSSRQGMNTEAFF
- | TRBJ1-6 | TRBV7-8 | CASTLGDRTFSPLHF
once | TRBJ1-2 | TRBV5-6 | CASSSWSGRDDYGYTF
- | TRBJ2-5 | TRBV3-1/TRBV3-2 | CASSQGQRRLGEETQYF
- | TRBJ1-5 | TRBV7-9 | CASTVGNQPQHF
- | TRBJ1-2 | TRBV9 | CASSVALRWQGGNYGYTF
- | TRBJ2-5 | TRBV24-1 | CATSDGPTPGTQYF
- | TRBJ1-5 | TRBV6-2/TRBV6-3 | CASSYSAQPQHF